This is a list of T cell receptor beta chains from one sample in a study of cytomegalovirus exposure and HLA in healthy donors. TCRdb's copy holds only in-frame clones and misses some; the assay was immunoSEQ multiplex PCR. The sample has roughly 240,000 clones; about 80% are singletons. The sample taken for sequencing was PBMCs. These receptor sequences come from a woman aged 40 to 50 in good health and CMV-seropositive. Each CDR3 is given with its conserved first and last residue.

v_gene	len	j_gene	CDR3aa
TRBV5-1	16	TRBJ2-7	CASSRARDRKTYEQYF
TRBV9	13	TRBJ2-1	CASSPGTVNEQFF
TRBV5-1	16	TRBJ2-2	CASSLDGSSSTGELFF
TRBV7-9	14	TRBJ1-4	CSSSADRGREKLFF
TRBV30	13	TRBJ1-3	CAWSVSSGNTIYF
TRBV6-5	13	TRBJ1-6	CASSYSDGTPLHF
TRBV7-2	15	TRBJ1-2	CATEPEVQANYGYTF
TRBV18	14	TRBJ2-7	CASATGTLPYEQYF
TRBV5-1	16	TRBJ2-5	CASSLALGQGEETQYF
TRBV2	13	TRBJ1-4	CASSLDRGVKLFF
TRBV6-5	15	TRBJ2-1	CASRTGLADPLEQFF
TRBV19	14	TRBJ2-2	CASSIRGGAGELFF
TRBV6-1	13	TRBJ2-7	CASGTSGPYEQYF
TRBV6-1	13	TRBJ1-1	CASSGGLNAEAFF
TRBV2	17	TRBJ1-1	CASLLTGSMVLNTEAFF
TRBV10-2	13	TRBJ2-2	CASTGTTTGELFF
TRBV5-1	16	TRBJ2-1	CASSLDPGGTYNEQFF
TRBV6-1	15	TRBJ1-2	CATGGRGESHYGYTF
TRBV11-3	15	TRBJ2-1	CASRTGQVSYNEQFF
TRBV25-1	13	TRBJ2-7	CATTGEISYEQYF
TRBV5-1	14	TRBJ2-2	CASSLDSNAGELFF
TRBV11-1	14	TRBJ2-3	CASSLNRGTDTQYF
TRBV6-5	16	TRBJ2-7	CASSYLGPTGTYEQYF
TRBV7-9	17	TRBJ2-2	CASSREPSGTNTGELFF
TRBV25-1	17	TRBJ2-3	CASSESASGGLTDTQYF
TRBV29-1	11	TRBJ1-2	CSVGRNYGYTF
TRBV6-5	15	TRBJ2-7	CASSPWGSGISEQYF
TRBV7-9	15	TRBJ2-5	CSSSRRTGSQETQYF
TRBV4-3	17	TRBJ2-7	CASSHLIRDRATYEQYF
TRBV7-9	16	TRBJ1-6	CASSGTGRSYNSPLHF
TRBV28	16	TRBJ1-1	CASRLRQGMGNTEAFF
TRBV9	14	TRBJ2-3	CASSPVSSTDTQYF